Presented here are 2 T cell receptor beta chains from one specimen sequenced in a study of T cells in localized non-small cell lung cancer. This table comes from immunoSEQ multiplex PCR, and its TCRdb copy is limited to in-frame clones, with some not included. The sample yields around 130,000 clones, more than 80% seen once. The source material was peripheral blood, sampled before any cancer treatment. These receptors were taken from a female donor over 55 with stage I lung adenocarcinoma.

This chain connects TRBV29-1 to TRBJ1-5; a possible D gene is TRBD1 (5 bases). V gave up 6 bases and J gave up 2 bases, with 17 bases separating them. CDR3 length: 15 amino acids. CDR1 is SQVTM, CDR2 ANQGSEA, per germline. As DNA, the CDR3 is TGCAGCGTCCGATCGACAGCGCTTCGCAATCAGCCCCAGCATTTT. Translation: CSVRSTALRNQPQHF.

This rearrangement joins TRBV18 to TRBJ2-3, with 7 bases matching TRBD2. With 8 bases clipped from V and 4 bases from J, the junction kept 9 bases outside the gene matches. Germline loops: CDR1 KGHSH, CDR2 LQKENI. CDR3 length: 14 amino acids. CDR3 protein: CASVGRGSPDTQYF. In DNA form, the CDR3 reads TGTGCCAGCGTCGGGCGGGGGAGCCCAGATACGCAGTATTTT. The full variable domain, with the rest looked up from reference TRBV18 and TRBJ2-3, is NAGVMQNPRHLVRRRGQEARLRCSPMKGHSHVYWYRQLPEEGLKFMVYLQKENIIDESGMPKERFSAEFPKEGPSILRIQQVVRGDSAAYFCASVGRGSPDTQYFGPGTRLTVL.